This is a list of T cell receptor beta chains from one sample in a study of T cell responses to AZD1222 COVID-19 vaccine. Libraries were prepared by immunoSEQ multiplex PCR; TCRdb keeps only in-frame clonotypes and omits some of them. The sample shows tens of thousands of clones, about three quarters of them seen only once. Material: peripheral blood, obtained on day 0 of AZD1222 vaccination. The receptors originated from an adult in good health. Each CDR3 is given with its conserved first and last residue. The order of the fields is V gene, clone size, D gene, J gene, CDR3 DNA, CDR3 protein. D genes are given only for firm matches. Not every row has a clone size; where given, it reads once, few, many or a size class.

TRBV3-1/TRBV3-2	once	TRBD2	TRBJ2-5	TGTGCCAGCAGCCAAGCGCCGGCGGGGGGGCGGGAGACCCAGTACTTC	CASSQAPAGGRETQYF
TRBV9	-	TRBD1	TRBJ1-6	TGTGCCAGCAGCGAGGACAGGATTAATTCACCCCTCCACTTT	CASSEDRINSPLHF
TRBV7-9	-	-	TRBJ2-7	TGTGCCAGCAGCTTGGGGTTAGGGGGAGGTTCGTACGAGCAGTACTTC	CASSLGLGGGSYEQYF
TRBV28	-	TRBD2	TRBJ2-7	TGTGCCAGCAGTATAGCGGGACAAACGAGGGGGAAGCAGTACTTC	CASSIAGQTRGKQYF
TRBV19	few	-	TRBJ2-1	TGTGCCAGTCAGGACAAGAGCTCCTACAATGAGCAGTTCTTC	CASQDKSSYNEQFF
TRBV11-3	once	TRBD1	TRBJ2-2	TGTGCCAGCAGCTCAGGGGTCACAGGGGTTTTCAGGGAGCTGTTTTTT	CASSSGVTGVFRELFF
TRBV5-4	-	TRBD2	TRBJ2-3	TGTGCCAGCAGTCCGGGGGGGGGCACAGATACGCAGTATTTT	CASSPGGGTDTQYF
TRBV7-2	-	-	TRBJ1-4	TGTGCCAGCAGCCCGCGGAATGAAAAACTGTTTTTT	CASSPRNEKLFF
TRBV27	-	-	TRBJ2-1	TGTGCCAGCTCGTTGGGTGGGATCTACAATGAGCAGTTCTTC	CASSLGGIYNEQFF
TRBV3-1/TRBV3-2	-	TRBD1	TRBJ1-1	TGTGCCAGCAGCTTGACAGGGGGGAACACTGAAGCTTTCTTT	CASSLTGGNTEAFF
TRBV10-3	-	TRBD1	TRBJ1-5	TGTGCCATCAGTGTGGCGGGACAGAATAGCAATCAGCCCCAGCATTTT	CAISVAGQNSNQPQHF
TRBV5-4	few	-	TRBJ1-5	TGTGCCAGCAGCTTGGGATTGGGTCAGCCCCAGCATTTT	CASSLGLGQPQHF
TRBV7-9	-	TRBD2	TRBJ2-5	TGTGCCAGCAGCTTCCGGGGGGAAGAGACCCAGTACTTC	CASSFRGEETQYF
TRBV5-4	-	TRBD1	TRBJ2-6	TGTGCCAGCAGCCGGGCCCAGGGGGCTGGGGCCAACGTCCTGACTTTC	CASSRAQGAGANVLTF
TRBV30	once	TRBD1	TRBJ1-5	TGTGCCTGGACGACAGGGCTCAATCAGCCCCAGCATTTT	CAWTTGLNQPQHF
TRBV25-1	-	-	TRBJ1-2	TGTGCCAGCAGTGAATCAAGGGACGACTACACCTTC	CASSESRDDYTF
TRBV3-1/TRBV3-2	-	-	TRBJ2-5	TGTGCCAGCAGCCCTCGGACCAACGGGCAGACCCAGTACTTC	CASSPRTNGQTQYF
TRBV4-1	-	-	TRBJ1-4	TGCGCCAGCAGCCATCCACGACAGTCAACTAATGAAAAACTGTTTTTT	CASSHPRQSTNEKLFF
TRBV12-3/TRBV12-4	-	-	TRBJ1-2	TGTGCCAGCAGTGTATGGGGGACTGGGGGCTACACCTTC	CASSVWGTGGYTF
TRBV3-1/TRBV3-2	-	-	TRBJ2-7	TGTGCCAGCAGCCAAGTTCCCTACGAGCAGTACTTC	CASSQVPYEQYF
TRBV7-9	-	-	TRBJ1-1	TGTGCCAGCAGCCCAGTGACAGTGGCGGGGACTGAAGCTTTCTTT	CASSPVTVAGTEAFF
TRBV10-3	few	TRBD1	TRBJ1-3	TGTGCCATCAGTGAGTCTGGGACAGGAGGTGGATATGGAAACACCATATATTTT	CAISESGTGGGYGNTIYF
TRBV2	-	-	TRBJ1-1	TGTGCCAGCAGGAGGAGGATTGAGAACACTGAAGCTTTCTTT	CASRRRIENTEAFF
TRBV3-1/TRBV3-2	-	-	TRBJ1-3	TGTGCCACCAATTCGGGTGGAAACACCATATATTTT	CATNSGGNTIYF
TRBV12-3/TRBV12-4	few	-	TRBJ1-1	TGTGCCAGCAGTCCCTCCCACACTGAAGCTTTCTTT	CASSPSHTEAFF
TRBV6-1	-	-	TRBJ1-6	TGTGCCAGCAGTGAGTTAGGAGTAGGATCACCCCTCCACTTT	CASSELGVGSPLHF
TRBV28	-	-	TRBJ1-5	TGTGCCAGCATTAGGGCAAGCAATCAGCCCCAGCATTTT	CASIRASNQPQHF
TRBV7-9	-	-	TRBJ2-5	TGTGCCAGCAGCTTTGGGGGGCAAGAGACCCAGTACTTC	CASSFGGQETQYF
TRBV23-1	-	-	TRBJ1-6	TGCGCCAGCAGTCACTTCCCCTCGCCGGATAGACGTTCACCCCTCCACTTT	CASSHFPSPDRRSPLHF
TRBV6-5	-	TRBD2	TRBJ2-1	TGTGCCAGCAGTATACTAGCGGGGGAATACAATGAGCAGTTCTTC	CASSILAGEYNEQFF
TRBV6-2/TRBV6-3	-	TRBD1	TRBJ1-6	TGTGCCAGCAGTTACGGGACAGGGTTCGGTGCACCCCTCCACTTT	CASSYGTGFGAPLHF
TRBV18	once	-	TRBJ2-1	TGTGCCAGCTCACAACTTGACAATGAGCAGTTCTTC	CASSQLDNEQFF
TRBV9	-	-	TRBJ1-2	TGTGCCAGCAGCGTAGACGATGGGAGGGCCGGCCGGGGCTACACCTTC	CASSVDDGRAGRGYTF
TRBV6-5	few	TRBD2	TRBJ2-1	TGTGCCAGCAGTTACTCTAGCGGGGGAATGTACAATGAGCAGTTCTTC	CASSYSSGGMYNEQFF
TRBV7-8	-	TRBD1	TRBJ1-4	TGTGCCAGCAGCTTATACGCGCAGGGGGATGAAAAACTGTTTTTT	CASSLYAQGDEKLFF
TRBV7-6	-	TRBD2	TRBJ2-2	TGTGCCAGCAGCTTCGAATCGCGGGGGTCCCCTACGAATTGGAACACCGGGGAGCTGTTTTTT	CASSFESRGSPTNWNTGELFF
TRBV5-8	few	-	TRBJ1-5	TGTGCCAGCAGCTCCCCGTCAGGGGCCTTTAGGCCCCAGCATTTT	CASSSPSGAFRPQHF
TRBV7-9	-	-	TRBJ2-2	TGTGCCAGCAGCCTATCGACAGTTACCGGGGAGCTGTTTTTT	CASSLSTVTGELFF
TRBV6-1	-	-	TRBJ2-7	TGTGCCAGCAGTGAACTGGGACTTGAGGGCTACGAGCAGTACTTC	CASSELGLEGYEQYF
TRBV11-2	-	-	TRBJ1-1	TGTGCCAGCAGCTCCAGAGTCACTGAAGCTTTCTTT	CASSSRVTEAFF
TRBV27	-	-	TRBJ2-7	TGTGCCAGCAGTTTGTCCACCGAGCAGTACTTC	CASSLSTEQYF
TRBV28	-	-	TRBJ1-5	TGTGCCAGCGGGGCGACCTCGGTTCGGCCCCAGCATTTT	CASGATSVRPQHF
TRBV11-2	once	-	TRBJ1-1	TGTGCCAGCAGCTTAGATCCCTTGGGTCGGGCTTTCTTT	CASSLDPLGRAFF
TRBV5-8	-	-	TRBJ2-7	TGTGCCAGCAGCTTCTACGAGCAGTACTTC	CASSFYEQYF
TRBV4-1	few	-	TRBJ1-6	TGCGCCAGCAGTGATGGTTCCTATAATTCACCCCTCCACTTT	CASSDGSYNSPLHF
TRBV19	-	-	TRBJ2-3	TGTGCCAGTAGATTCGCGGGGAGGACAGATACGCAGTATTTT	CASRFAGRTDTQYF
TRBV6-5	-	-	TRBJ1-1	TGTGCCAGCGCGCAACAGAGAATGAACACTGAAGCTTTCTTT	CASAQQRMNTEAFF
TRBV23-1	-	-	TRBJ1-4	TGCGCCAGCAGTCAATCGGGGACGGCCACTAATGAAAAACTGTTTTTT	CASSQSGTATNEKLFF
TRBV7-2	-	-	TRBJ2-5	TGTGCCAGCAGCGAGAGACTTCAAGAGACCCAGTACTTC	CASSERLQETQYF
TRBV6-2/TRBV6-3	-	TRBD2	TRBJ2-5	TGTGCCAGCAGTTACTCGATAGCGGGGGAAGAGACCCAGTACTTC	CASSYSIAGEETQYF